One and the same sample provided the 9 T cell receptor beta chains below, sequenced in a study of blood T cell repertoires in COVID-19. This table comes from immunoSEQ multiplex PCR, and its TCRdb copy is limited to in-frame clones, with some not included. The table has under 200,000 clones, 75% to 90% seen once. Sequenced sample: peripheral blood. These receptors were taken from a man aged 65-85 years with active or convalescent COVID-19.

CDR3: CSVQGNGYTF. DNA for the CDR3: TGCAGCGTACAGGGCAACGGCTACACCTTC. The rearrangement links TRBV29-1 to TRBJ1-2; D perhaps matches TRBD1 (6 bases). Between the trimmed V and J ends, which lost 6 bases and 8 bases, there was a span of 10 bases. Germline CDR1 and CDR2: SQVTM and ANQGSEA. This CDR3 has 10 amino acids.

The gene calls are TRBV5-6 and TRBJ2-7; tentatively, D is TRBD2 (6 bases). Per the germline V gene, CDR1 is SGHDT and CDR2 is YYEEEE. CDR3 length: 15 amino acids. V lost 0 bases, J lost 3 bases, and 13 bases lay in between. The CDR3 coding sequence is TGTGCCAGCAGCTTGGGAGGGAGGACCTTCTACGAGCAGTACTTC. This encodes CASSLGGRTFYEQYF.

The chain joins TRBV7-2 to TRBJ2-2; 12 bases line up with TRBD1. Germline values: CDR1 SGHTA, CDR2 FQGNSA. With V trimmed by 1 base and J by 7 bases, 4 bases remained unmatched. The CDR3 loop spans 16 amino acids. The CDR3 here is CASSLEGTGGLGELFF. For the CDR3, the DNA is TGTGCCAGCAGCTTAGAAGGGACAGGGGGCCTCGGGGAGCTGTTTTTT.

V gene TRBV30 combines with J gene TRBJ1-4; 7 bases agree with TRBD1. With V trimmed by 8 bases and J by 4 bases, 7 bases remained unmatched. CDR1 GTSNPN and CDR2 SVGIG come from the germline V gene (reference sequence). The CDR3 spans 13 residues. The CDR3 region is CALQGELNEKLFF. DNA for the CDR3: TGTGCCCTCCAGGGGGAACTTAATGAAAAACTGTTTTTT. The variable domain in full, completed from reference TRBV30 and TRBJ1-4, reads SQTIHQWPATLVQPVGSPLSLECTVEGTSNPNLYWYRQAAGRGLQLLFYSVGIGQISSEVPQNLSASRPQDRQFILSSKKLLLSDSGFYLCALQGELNEKLFFGSGTQLSVL.

The rearrangement uses TRBV3-1 (or the pseudogene TRBV3-2) and TRBJ2-3; 7 bases are a match to TRBD2. With 4 bases clipped from V and 6 bases from J, the junction kept 7 bases outside the gene matches. CDR1 is LGHDT, CDR2 YNNKEL, per germline (reference sequence). CDR3 length: 14 amino acids. The chain's CDR3 is CASSPVSGTDTQYF. The CDR3 region has the DNA TGTGCCAGCAGCCCCGTCAGCGGGACGGATACGCAGTATTTT.

The chain links TRBV2 to TRBJ1-1; 8 bases are shared with TRBD1. V was clipped by 6 bases and J by 5 bases; unmatched bases: 11. Germline CDR1 is SNHLY and CDR2 is FYNNEI. The CDR3 spans 15 residues. The CDR3 spells CASRPRQGLGTEAFF. Here the CDR3 DNA reads TGTGCCAGCAGGCCTCGACAGGGGTTGGGTACTGAAGCTTTCTTT.

Comments on this clone: One end of the junction does not line up with germline, which may come from a read error. This chain connects TRBV7-7 to TRBJ2-7; 7 bases match TRBD1. CDR3 length: 14 residues. Germline CDR1 SSHAT, CDR2 FNYEAQ (reference sequence). The CDR3 DNA reads as TGTGCTAGCAGCCCGACAGGGCCCTCCTACGAGCAGTACTTC. Translated, it gives CASSPTGPSYEQYF. Supplemented by reference TRBV7-7 and TRBJ2-7, the full variable domain reads GAGVSQSPRYKVTKRGQDVTLRCDPISSHATLYWYQQALGQGPEFLTYFNYEAQPDKSGLPSDRFSAERPEGSISTLTIQRTEQRDSAMYRCASSPTGPSYEQYFGPGTRLTVT.

This clone has more than one count but fewer than ten. The genes are TRBV28 and TRBJ1-2; D call uncertain. V was shortened by 4 bases and J by 4 bases, with 13 bases between the two germline ends. The CDR3 totals 14 residues. Germline CDR1 and CDR2: MDHEN and SYDVKM. In DNA form, the CDR3 reads TGTGCCAGCAGTTCTGAATGGAGGTCCTATGGCTACACCTTC. This gives the protein CASSSEWRSYGYTF.

The gene calls are TRBV9 and TRBJ2-3; 9 nucleotides match TRBD2. Trimming removed 0 bases from V and 8 bases from J; junction bases left unmatched: 7. Germline values: CDR1 SGDLS, CDR2 YYNGEE. This CDR3 is built from 15 residues. CDR3 DNA sequence: TGTGCCAGCAGCGTAGATGGCGGGGGGGCCCGTACGCAGTATTTT. Translating it yields CASSVDGGGARTQYF. The full variable domain, completed using reference TRBV9 and TRBJ2-3, is DSGVTQTPKHLITATGQRVTLRCSPRSGDLSVYWYQQSLDQGLQFLIQYYNGEERAKGNILERFSAQQFPDLHSELNLSSLELGDSALYFCASSVDGGGARTQYFGPGTRLTVL.